This T cell receptor beta chain was retrieved from a study of beta chain features in type 1 diabetes. Study-wide background: Across every sample, 107,917,701 sorted cells were examined in total.

From germline, CDR1 is SQVTM and CDR2 ANQGSEA. CDR3 length equals 12 residues. With 6 bases clipped from V and 5 bases from J, the junction kept 3 bases outside the gene matches. This clone was detected a few times. Its antigen is unknown. In total, each donor contributed a single heparinised blood draw that averaged about 100 mL. The whole isolated RNA underwent reverse transcription, so sequencing captured expressed TCRB transcripts. TCRdb's table, derived via immunoSEQ multiplex PCR, lists solely in-frame clones and lacks some. Here the sample spans about 400,000 clones, about 12% being singletons. Study findings and constraints: Still unanswered here is whether HLA type influences TCRB rearrangement. Significant though moderate, a shortening of TCRB CDR3s appeared in all four CD4+ subsets of Type 1 diabetes patients. Equally in patients and controls, shorter templates might have been favored by PCR.

Sample: naive CD4+ T cells from blood. This TCR was sampled from a woman aged 18-29 years with type 1 diabetes. The chain has TRBV29-1 and TRBJ2-2; 7 bases match TRBD1. The CDR3 nucleotides are TGCAGCGTAGGGGGCCGTACCGGGGAGCTGTTTTTT. It specifies CSVGGRTGELFF.